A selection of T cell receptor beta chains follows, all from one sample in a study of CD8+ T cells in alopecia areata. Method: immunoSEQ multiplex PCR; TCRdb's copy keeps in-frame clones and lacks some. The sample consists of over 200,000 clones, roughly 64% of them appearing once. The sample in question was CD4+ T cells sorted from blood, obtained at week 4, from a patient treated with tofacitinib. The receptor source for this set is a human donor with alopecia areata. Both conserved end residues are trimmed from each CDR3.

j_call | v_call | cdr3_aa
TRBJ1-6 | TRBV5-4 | ASSLAQGRGASPLH
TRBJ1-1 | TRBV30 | AWSPSVNTEAF
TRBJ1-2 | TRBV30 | AWTRRGGSRGYT
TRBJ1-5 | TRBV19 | ASKGNSNQPQH
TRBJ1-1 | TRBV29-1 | SVVIRLGGLGNTEAF
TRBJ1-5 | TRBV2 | ASRWGPSNQPQH
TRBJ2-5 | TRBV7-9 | ASSLVAETQY
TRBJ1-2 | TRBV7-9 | ASSATGRVNYGYT
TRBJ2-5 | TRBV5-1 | ASSLDYGETQY
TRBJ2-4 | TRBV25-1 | ASSETGTKNIQY
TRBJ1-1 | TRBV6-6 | ASSYQVAGGNTEAF
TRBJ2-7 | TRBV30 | AWNAGTYEQY
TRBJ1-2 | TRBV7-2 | ASSSRILQGAGGYT
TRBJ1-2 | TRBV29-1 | SVDGTDGYT
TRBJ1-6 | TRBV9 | ASSVDQGGNSPLH
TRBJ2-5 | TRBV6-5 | ASSSTRETQY
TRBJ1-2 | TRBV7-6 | ASSITGAGYT
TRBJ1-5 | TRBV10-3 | AISDRENQPQH
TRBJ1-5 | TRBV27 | ASSSRQGAKPQH
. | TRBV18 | ASSPRGTRDEQY
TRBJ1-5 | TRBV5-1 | ASSSGTGNQPQH
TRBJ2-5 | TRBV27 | ASSLGQGLQETQY
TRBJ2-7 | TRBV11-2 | ASSLVHRDYEQY
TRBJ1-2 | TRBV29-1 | SVEWNGYT
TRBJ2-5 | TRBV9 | ASSVGGAGAGGETQY
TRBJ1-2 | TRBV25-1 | ASSAYTGTGDGGYT
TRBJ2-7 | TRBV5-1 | ASSPEGASYEQY
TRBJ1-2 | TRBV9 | ASRRTGIKINYGYT
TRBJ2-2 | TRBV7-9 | ASSLLGELF
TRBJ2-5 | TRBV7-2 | ASSLEVQETQY
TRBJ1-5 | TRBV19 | ASRDLRTGDNQPQH
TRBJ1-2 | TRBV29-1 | SVERGTYGYT
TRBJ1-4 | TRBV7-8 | ASSLGSRATNEKLF
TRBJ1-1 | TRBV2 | ASNRGRGTEAF
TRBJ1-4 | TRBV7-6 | ASSPEGDKAEKLF
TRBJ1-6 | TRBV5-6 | ASSARGQVTLH
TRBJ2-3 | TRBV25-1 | ASSDPPVDTQY